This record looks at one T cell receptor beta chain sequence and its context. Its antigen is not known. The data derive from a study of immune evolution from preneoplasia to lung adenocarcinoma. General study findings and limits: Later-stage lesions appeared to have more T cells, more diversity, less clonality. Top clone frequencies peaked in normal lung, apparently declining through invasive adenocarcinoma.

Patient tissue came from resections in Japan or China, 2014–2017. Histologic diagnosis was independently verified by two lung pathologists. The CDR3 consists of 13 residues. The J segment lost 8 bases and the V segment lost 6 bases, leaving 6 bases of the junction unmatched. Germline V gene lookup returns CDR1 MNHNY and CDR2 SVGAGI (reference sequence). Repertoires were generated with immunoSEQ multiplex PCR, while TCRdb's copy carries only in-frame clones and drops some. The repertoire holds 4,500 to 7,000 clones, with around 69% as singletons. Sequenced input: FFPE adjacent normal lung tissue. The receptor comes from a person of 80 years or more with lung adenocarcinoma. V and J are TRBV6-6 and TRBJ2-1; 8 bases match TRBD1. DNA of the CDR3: TGTGCCAGCAGGTCCGGGACAGGCTATGAGCAGTTCTTC. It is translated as CASRSGTGYEQFF.